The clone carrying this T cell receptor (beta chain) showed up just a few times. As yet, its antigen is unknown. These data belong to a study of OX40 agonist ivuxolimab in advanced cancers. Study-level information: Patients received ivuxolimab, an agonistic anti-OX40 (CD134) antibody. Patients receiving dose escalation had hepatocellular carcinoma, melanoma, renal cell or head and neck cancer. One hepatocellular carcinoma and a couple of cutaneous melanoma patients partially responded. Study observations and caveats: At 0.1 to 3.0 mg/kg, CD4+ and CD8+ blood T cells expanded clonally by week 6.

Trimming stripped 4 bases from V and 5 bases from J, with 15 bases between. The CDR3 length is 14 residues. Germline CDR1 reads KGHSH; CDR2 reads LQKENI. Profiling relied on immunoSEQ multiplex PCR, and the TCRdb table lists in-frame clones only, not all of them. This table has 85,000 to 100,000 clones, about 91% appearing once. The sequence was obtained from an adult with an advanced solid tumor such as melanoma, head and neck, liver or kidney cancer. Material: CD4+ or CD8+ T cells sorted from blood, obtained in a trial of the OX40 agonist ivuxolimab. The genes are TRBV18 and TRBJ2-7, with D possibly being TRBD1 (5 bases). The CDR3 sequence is CASSHPGFGDEQYF. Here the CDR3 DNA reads TGTGCCAGCTCACACCCAGGGTTTGGGGACGAGCAGTACTTC.